This entry lists 14 T cell receptor beta chains sequenced from one sample in a study of blood T cell repertoires in COVID-19. Libraries were prepared by immunoSEQ multiplex PCR; TCRdb keeps only in-frame clonotypes and omits some of them. Of 95,000 or so clones listed, 84% are singletons. Sequencing was performed on peripheral blood. Receptor source: a human donor in a cohort sampled during active COVID-19.

This clone has a single count. V is TRBV15 and J is TRBJ1-5; weak D call: TRBD1 (5 bases). Trimming pared 8 bases from V and 7 bases from J, leaving 15 bases between. CDR1 and CDR2 (germline): LNHNV, YYDKDF (reference sequence). The CDR3 sequence is 13 residues long. CDR3 nucleotide sequence: TGTGCCACCTCCTTGGGGGGAGGGCAGCCCCAGCATTTT. Its translation: CATSLGGGQPQHF.

The gene calls are TRBV4-1 and TRBJ1-5; D is possibly TRBD1 (6 bases). Germline V gene lookup returns CDR1 MGHRA and CDR2 YSYEKL. This CDR3 region has 16 residues. V dropped 3 bases and J dropped 0 bases, with 12 bases sitting between them. Here the CDR3 DNA reads TGCGCCAGCAGCCACCAAGGGGGGGTTAGCAATCAGCCCCAGCATTTT. Encoded protein: CASSHQGGVSNQPQHF.

This chain links TRBV15 with TRBJ2-2; D is undetermined. Between the trimmed V and J ends, which lost 1 base and 5 bases, there was a span of 8 bases. The CDR3 has 14 amino acids. CDR1 and CDR2 from the germline V gene are LNHNV and YYDKDF (reference sequence). CDR3 in DNA: TGTGCCACCAGCAGAGGATCAGGTACCGGGGAGCTGTTTTTT. Protein product: CATSRGSGTGELFF.

J is TRBJ2-7 and V is TRBV7-9, with no clear D. CDR1 is SEHNR, CDR2 FQNEAQ, per germline (reference sequence). The CDR3 loop spans 15 amino acids. Trimming removed 5 bases from V and 0 bases from J, with 14 bases in between. As DNA, the CDR3 is TGTGCCAGCAGCCCTAGGTTGGAAGTCTCCTACGAGCAGTACTTC. Translated: CASSPRLEVSYEQYF.

The J gene is TRBJ1-6, the V gene TRBV19, with D possibly TRBD1 on 6 matching bases. The germline V and J ends were trimmed by 5 bases and 5 bases, with 16 bases remaining between them. The length of the CDR3 is 16 residues. CDR1 is LNHDA, CDR2 SQIVND, per germline (reference sequence). The CDR3, as DNA: TGTGCCAGTAGTTCAGCGGGGGGCCTCAATAATTCACCCCTCCACTTT. This sequence encodes CASSSAGGLNNSPLHF.

The V gene is TRBV11-1, the J gene TRBJ2-1, with 11 bases lining up with TRBD2. The CDR3 runs to 14 residues. Germline CDR1 and CDR2: SGHAT and FQDESV (reference sequence). The J segment lost 8 bases and the V segment lost 7 bases, leaving 7 bases of the junction unmatched. The CDR3 spells CASTIGLAGDEQFF. DNA of the CDR3: TGTGCCAGCACCATCGGACTAGCGGGCGATGAGCAGTTCTTC. Using reference TRBV11-1 and TRBJ2-1 for the parts outside the CDR3, the full variable domain is EAEVAQSPRYKITEKSQAVAFWCDPISGHATLYWYRQILGQGPELLVQFQDESVVDDSQLPKDRFSAERLKGVDSTLKIQPAELGDSAMYLCASTIGLAGDEQFFGPGTRLTVL.

The gene calls are TRBV19 and TRBJ1-2; D gene unclear. The CDR3 has 13 amino acids. The V and J ends lost 3 bases and 3 bases respectively, with 8 bases between them. The germline gives CDR1 LNHDA, CDR2 SQIVND (reference sequence). The CDR3 coding sequence is TGTGCCAGTAGTATGGACGGGGACTATGGCTACACCTTC. Translating it yields CASSMDGDYGYTF.

The chain is built from TRBV5-1 and TRBJ1-2, with TRBD1 matching 9 bases. Trimming removed 5 bases from V and 7 bases from J; junction bases left unmatched: 12. Germline assignment: CDR1 SGHRS and CDR2 YFSETQ. The CDR3 spans 15 residues. The CDR3 DNA is TGCGCCAGCAGGGGTGGACAGGGGTCGTCTGGTGGCTACACCTTC. Translated, it gives CASRGGQGSSGGYTF.

This chain joins TRBV7-6 and TRBJ2-5, with D tentatively TRBD1 (6 bases). The CDR3 runs 16 residues. Germline assignment: CDR1 SGHVS and CDR2 FNYEAQ. The germline V and J ends were trimmed by 1 base and 5 bases, with 17 bases remaining between them. The DNA of the CDR3 is TGTGCCAGCAGCTTAGAAGGAGCAGGGGCAACGGAGACCCAGTACTTC. Translating it yields CASSLEGAGATETQYF.

In DNA, the CDR3 is TGTGCCAGTAGTCGTAGCGGCCGGAACACCGGGGAGCTGTTTTTT. Its protein product is CASSRSGRNTGELFF. The chain employs TRBV19 and TRBJ2-2, with D tentatively TRBD2 (6 bases). This CDR3 is 15 amino acids long. Trimming removed 5 bases from V and 1 base from J, with 11 bases in between. The germline gives CDR1 LNHDA, CDR2 SQIVND (reference sequence). The variable domain in full, completed from reference TRBV19 and TRBJ2-2, reads DGGITQSPKYLFRKEGQNVTLSCEQNLNHDAMYWYRQDPGQGLRLIYYSQIVNDFQKGDIAEGYSVSREKKESFPLTVTSAQKNPTAFYLCASSRSGRNTGELFFGEGSRLTVL.

The chain couples TRBV7-2 to TRBJ1-5, with 7 bases aligning to TRBD1. Germline CDR1 SGHTA, CDR2 FQGNSA. With V trimmed by 5 bases and J by 6 bases, 4 bases remained unmatched. CDR3 length: 13 residues. CDR3 amino acids: CASSQGGGQPQHF. In nucleotides, the CDR3 is TGTGCCAGCAGCCAAGGGGGCGGTCAGCCCCAGCATTTT.

The chain combines TRBV24-1 with TRBJ2-7; D call uncertain. This CDR3 comprises 14 residues. Trimming removed 4 bases at V and 0 bases at J, with 9 bases between. CDR1 and CDR2 from the germline V gene are KGHDR and SFDVKD. As DNA, the CDR3 is TGTGCCACCAGTGACACGGGTTTCTCCTACGAGCAGTACTTC. Translation: CATSDTGFSYEQYF.

This chain joins TRBV7-8 and TRBJ1-4, with D maybe TRBD1 (5 bases). The length of the CDR3 is 15 residues. CDR1 and CDR2 (germline): SGHVS, FQNEAQ. The ends were cut back, 5 bases at V and 7 bases at J, with 17 bases in the middle. The CDR3 DNA reads as TGTGCCAGCAGCACGGGGGGAGGTAGTGGTGAAAAACTGTTTTTT. Encoded protein: CASSTGGGSGEKLFF.

This chain links TRBV5-1 with TRBJ2-2; the match to TRBD1 covers 7 bases. With V trimmed by 5 bases and J by 7 bases, 11 bases remained unmatched. Germline CDR1 reads SGHRS; CDR2 reads YFSETQ. This CDR3 is 15 amino acids long. The CDR3 spells CASRLPRGPLGELFF. The CDR3 DNA reads as TGCGCCAGCAGGTTACCAAGGGGGCCCCTCGGGGAGCTGTTTTTT.